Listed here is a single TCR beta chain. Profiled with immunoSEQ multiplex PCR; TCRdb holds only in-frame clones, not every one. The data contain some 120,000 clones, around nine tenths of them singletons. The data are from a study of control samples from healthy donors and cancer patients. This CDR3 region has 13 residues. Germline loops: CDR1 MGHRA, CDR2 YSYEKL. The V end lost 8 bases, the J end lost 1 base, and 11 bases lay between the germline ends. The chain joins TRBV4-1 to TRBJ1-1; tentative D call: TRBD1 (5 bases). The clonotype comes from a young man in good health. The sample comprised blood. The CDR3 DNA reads TGCGCCAGCTCCTACGGGGGGAACACTGAAGCTTTCTTT. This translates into CASSYGGNTEAFF.